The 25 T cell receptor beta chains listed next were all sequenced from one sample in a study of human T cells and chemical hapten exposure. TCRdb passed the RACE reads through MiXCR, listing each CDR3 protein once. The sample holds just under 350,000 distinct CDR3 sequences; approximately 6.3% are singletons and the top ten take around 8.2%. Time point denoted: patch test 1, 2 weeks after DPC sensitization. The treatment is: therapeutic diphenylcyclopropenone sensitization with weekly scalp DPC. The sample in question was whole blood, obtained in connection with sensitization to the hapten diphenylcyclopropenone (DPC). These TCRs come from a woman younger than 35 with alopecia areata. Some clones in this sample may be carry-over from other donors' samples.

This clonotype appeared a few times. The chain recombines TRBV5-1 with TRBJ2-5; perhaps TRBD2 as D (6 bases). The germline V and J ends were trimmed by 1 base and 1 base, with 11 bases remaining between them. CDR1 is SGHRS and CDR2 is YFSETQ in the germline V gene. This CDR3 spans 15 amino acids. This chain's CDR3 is CASSLTLTSQETQYF. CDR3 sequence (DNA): TGCGCCAGCAGCTTGACCCTGACTAGCCAAGAGACCCAGTACTTC. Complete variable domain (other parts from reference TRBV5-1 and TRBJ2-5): KAGVTQTPRYLIKTRGQQVTLSCSPISGHRSVSWYQQTPGQGLQFLFEYFSETQRNKGNFPGRFSGRQFSNSRSEMNVSTLELGDSALYLCASSLTLTSQETQYFGPGTRLLVL.

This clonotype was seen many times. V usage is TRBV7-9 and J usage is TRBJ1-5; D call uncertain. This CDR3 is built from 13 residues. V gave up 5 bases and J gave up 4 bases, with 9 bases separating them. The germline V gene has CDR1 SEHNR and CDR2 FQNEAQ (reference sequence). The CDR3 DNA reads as TGTGCCAGCAGCCCAGTCACAAATCAGCCCCAGCATTTT. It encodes CASSPVTNQPQHF.

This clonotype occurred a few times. The CDR3 DNA is TGTGCCAGCAGCTTAAGGGCCCCCCATAATTCACCCCTCCACTTT. Amino acids: CASSLRAPHNSPLHF. The chain couples TRBV7-9 to TRBJ1-6; no definite D call. The ends were cut back, 2 bases at V and 5 bases at J, with 10 bases in the middle. Per the germline V gene, CDR1 is SEHNR and CDR2 is FQNEAQ (reference sequence). The length of the CDR3 is 15 residues.

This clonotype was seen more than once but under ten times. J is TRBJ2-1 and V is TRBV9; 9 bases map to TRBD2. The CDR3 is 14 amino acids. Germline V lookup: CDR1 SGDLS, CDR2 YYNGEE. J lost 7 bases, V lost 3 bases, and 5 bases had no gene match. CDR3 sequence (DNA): TGTGCCAGCAGCGAGGGGACTAGCCGAAATGAGCAGTTCTTC. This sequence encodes CASSEGTSRNEQFF.

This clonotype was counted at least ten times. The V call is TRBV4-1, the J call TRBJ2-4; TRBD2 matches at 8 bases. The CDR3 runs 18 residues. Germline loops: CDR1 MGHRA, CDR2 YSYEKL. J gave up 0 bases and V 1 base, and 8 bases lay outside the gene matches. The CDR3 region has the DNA TGCGCCAGCAGCCAAGGTTTGGCGGGGGGCTTAGCCAAAAACATTCAGTACTTC. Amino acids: CASSQGLAGGLAKNIQYF.

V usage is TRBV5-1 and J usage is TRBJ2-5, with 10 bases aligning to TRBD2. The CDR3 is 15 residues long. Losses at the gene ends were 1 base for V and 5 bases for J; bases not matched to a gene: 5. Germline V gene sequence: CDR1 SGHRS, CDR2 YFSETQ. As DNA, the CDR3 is TGCGCCAGCAGCTTGATCCTAGCGGGAGTGGAGACCCAGTACTTC. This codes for CASSLILAGVETQYF. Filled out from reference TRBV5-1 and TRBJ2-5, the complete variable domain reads KAGVTQTPRYLIKTRGQQVTLSCSPISGHRSVSWYQQTPGQGLQFLFEYFSETQRNKGNFPGRFSGRQFSNSRSEMNVSTLELGDSALYLCASSLILAGVETQYFGPGTRLLVL.

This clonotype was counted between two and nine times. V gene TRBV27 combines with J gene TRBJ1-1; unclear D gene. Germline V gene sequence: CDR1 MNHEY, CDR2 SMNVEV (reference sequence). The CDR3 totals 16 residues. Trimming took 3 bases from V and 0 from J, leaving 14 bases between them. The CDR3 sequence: CASSFGRLSVNTEAFF. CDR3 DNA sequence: TGTGCCAGCAGTTTTGGACGGCTCAGCGTGAACACTGAAGCTTTCTTT.

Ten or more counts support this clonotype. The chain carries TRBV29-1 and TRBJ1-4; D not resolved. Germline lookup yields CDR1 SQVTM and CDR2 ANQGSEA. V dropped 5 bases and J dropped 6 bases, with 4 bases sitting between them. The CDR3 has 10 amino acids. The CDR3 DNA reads TGCAGCGTTTTCTATGAAAAACTGTTTTTT. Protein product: CSVFYEKLFF.

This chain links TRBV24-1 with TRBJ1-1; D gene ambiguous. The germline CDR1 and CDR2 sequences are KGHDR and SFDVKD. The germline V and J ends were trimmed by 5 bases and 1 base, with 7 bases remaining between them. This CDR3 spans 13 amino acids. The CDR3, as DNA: TGTGCCACCAGTGTCGGTCGGAACACTGAAGCTTTCTTT. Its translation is CATSVGRNTEAFF.

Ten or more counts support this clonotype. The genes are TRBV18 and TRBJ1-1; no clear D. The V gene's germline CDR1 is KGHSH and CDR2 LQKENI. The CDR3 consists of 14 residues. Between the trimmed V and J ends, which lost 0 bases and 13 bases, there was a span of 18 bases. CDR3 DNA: TGTGCCAGCTCACCACCAGGGATCTTAACTAAAGGTTTCTTT. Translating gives CASSPPGILTKGFF.

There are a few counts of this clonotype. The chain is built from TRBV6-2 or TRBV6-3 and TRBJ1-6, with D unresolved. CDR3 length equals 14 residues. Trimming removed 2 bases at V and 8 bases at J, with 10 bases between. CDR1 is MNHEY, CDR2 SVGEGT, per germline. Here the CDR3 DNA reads TGTGCCAGCAGTTACGGAATTTCGGATTCACCCCTCCACTTT. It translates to CASSYGISDSPLHF.

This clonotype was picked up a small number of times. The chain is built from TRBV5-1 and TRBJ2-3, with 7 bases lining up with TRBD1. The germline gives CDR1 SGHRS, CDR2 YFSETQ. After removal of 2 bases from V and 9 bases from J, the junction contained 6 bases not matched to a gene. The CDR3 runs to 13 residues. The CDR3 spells CASSFQTGDTQYF. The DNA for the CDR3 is TGCGCCAGCAGCTTCCAAACAGGGGACACGCAGTATTTT.

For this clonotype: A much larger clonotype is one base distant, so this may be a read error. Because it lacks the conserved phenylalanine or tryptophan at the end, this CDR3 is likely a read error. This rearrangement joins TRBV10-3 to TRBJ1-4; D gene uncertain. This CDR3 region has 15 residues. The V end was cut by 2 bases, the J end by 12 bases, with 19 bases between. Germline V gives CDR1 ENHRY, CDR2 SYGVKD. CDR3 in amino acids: CAISEHSDGSRELFL. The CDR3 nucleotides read TGTGCCATCAGTGAGCACTCGGACGGCTCTAGAGAACTGTTTTTA.

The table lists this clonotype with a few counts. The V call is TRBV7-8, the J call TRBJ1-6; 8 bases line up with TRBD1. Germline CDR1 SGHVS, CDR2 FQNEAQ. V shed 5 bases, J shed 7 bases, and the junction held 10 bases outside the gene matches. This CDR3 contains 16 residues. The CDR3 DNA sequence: TGTGCCAGCAGCACCCCTTCCGGGACAGGCAATTCACCCCTCCACTTT. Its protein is CASSTPSGTGNSPLHF.

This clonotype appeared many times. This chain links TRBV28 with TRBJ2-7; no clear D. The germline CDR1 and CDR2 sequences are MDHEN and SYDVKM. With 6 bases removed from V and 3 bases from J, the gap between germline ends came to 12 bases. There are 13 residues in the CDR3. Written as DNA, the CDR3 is TGTGCCAGCAGCTCCGGGTCCAACTACGAGCAGTACTTC. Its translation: CASSSGSNYEQYF.

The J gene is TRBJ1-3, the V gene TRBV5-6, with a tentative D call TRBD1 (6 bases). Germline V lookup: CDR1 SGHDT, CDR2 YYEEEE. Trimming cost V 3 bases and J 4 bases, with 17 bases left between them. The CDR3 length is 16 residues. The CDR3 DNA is TGTGCCAGCAGCTCGCCCTGGGACAAGCGAGGAAACACCATATATTTT. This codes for CASSSPWDKRGNTIYF.

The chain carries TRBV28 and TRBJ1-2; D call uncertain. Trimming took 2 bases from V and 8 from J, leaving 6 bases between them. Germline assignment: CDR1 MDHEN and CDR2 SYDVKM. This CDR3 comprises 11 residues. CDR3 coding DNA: TGTGCCAGCAGTTTAGAACGGGGCTACACCTTC. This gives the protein CASSLERGYTF.

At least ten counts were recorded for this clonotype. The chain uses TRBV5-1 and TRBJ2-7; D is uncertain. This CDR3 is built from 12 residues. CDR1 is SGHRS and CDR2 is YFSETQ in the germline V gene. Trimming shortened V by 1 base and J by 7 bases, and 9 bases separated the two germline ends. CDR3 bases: TGCGCCAGCAGCTTGAATTGGGGAGAGCAGTACTTC. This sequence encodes CASSLNWGEQYF.

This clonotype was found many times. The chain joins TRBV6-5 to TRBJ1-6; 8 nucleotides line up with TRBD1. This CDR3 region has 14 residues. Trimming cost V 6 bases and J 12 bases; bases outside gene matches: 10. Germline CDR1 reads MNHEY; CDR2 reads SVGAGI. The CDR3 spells CASSNSVTGGPLHF. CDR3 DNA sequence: TGTGCCAGCAGCAACAGCGTAACAGGGGGACCCCTCCACTTT.

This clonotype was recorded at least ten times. The CDR3 sequence: CASSPYYEQYF. CDR3 DNA sequence: TGTGCCAGCAGCCCATACTACGAGCAGTACTTC. The rearrangement links TRBV6-2 or TRBV6-3 to TRBJ2-7; D is ambiguous. Trimming took off 6 bases at V and 3 bases at J, with 6 bases between the two ends. Germline V gene lookup returns CDR1 MNHEY and CDR2 SVGEGT. CDR3 length: 11 amino acids.

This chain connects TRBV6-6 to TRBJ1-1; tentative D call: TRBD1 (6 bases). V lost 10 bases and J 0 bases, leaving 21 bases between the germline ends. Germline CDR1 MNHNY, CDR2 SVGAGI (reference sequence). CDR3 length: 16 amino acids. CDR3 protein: CATSSRGAILNTEAFF. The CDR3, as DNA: TGTGCCACCTCCTCCCGGGGGGCGATTTTGAACACTGAAGCTTTCTTT.

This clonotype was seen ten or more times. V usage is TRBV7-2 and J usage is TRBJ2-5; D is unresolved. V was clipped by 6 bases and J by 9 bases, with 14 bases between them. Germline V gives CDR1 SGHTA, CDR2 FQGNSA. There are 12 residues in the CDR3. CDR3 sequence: CASRSGQIPQYF. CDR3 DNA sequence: TGTGCCAGCAGAAGTGGTCAGATCCCCCAGTACTTC.

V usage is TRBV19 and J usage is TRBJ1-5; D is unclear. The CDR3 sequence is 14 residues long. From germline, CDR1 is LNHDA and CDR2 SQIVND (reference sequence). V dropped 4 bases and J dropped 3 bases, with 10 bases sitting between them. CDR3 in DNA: TGTGCCAGTAGTAAAAGGTCGGACAATCAGCCCCAGCATTTT. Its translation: CASSKRSDNQPQHF.

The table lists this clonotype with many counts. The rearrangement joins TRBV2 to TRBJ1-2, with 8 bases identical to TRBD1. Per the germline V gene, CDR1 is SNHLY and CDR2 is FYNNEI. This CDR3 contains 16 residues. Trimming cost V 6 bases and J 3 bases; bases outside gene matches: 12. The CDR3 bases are TGTGCCAGCAGAGCGCAGGGGGCGGGTTCTGACTATGGCTACACCTTC. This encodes CASRAQGAGSDYGYTF.

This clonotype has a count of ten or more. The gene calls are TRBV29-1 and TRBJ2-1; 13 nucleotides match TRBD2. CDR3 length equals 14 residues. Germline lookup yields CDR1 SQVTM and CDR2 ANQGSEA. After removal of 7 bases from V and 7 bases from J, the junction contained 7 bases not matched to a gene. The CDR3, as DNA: TGCAGCGCCCTGACTAGCGGGGGGTATAATGAGCAGTTCTTC. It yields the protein CSALTSGGYNEQFF.